The 24 T cell receptor beta chains listed next were all sequenced from one sample in a study of blood T cell repertoires in COVID-19. Here immunoSEQ multiplex PCR was the method, and the copy in TCRdb shows in-frame clones only, minus some. The sample holds a few hundred thousand clones, around 88% seen once. Sequenced input: PBMCs or T cells enriched from blood (not recorded which). The receptor set was obtained from a woman aged 40 to 49 who had recovered from COVID-19.

The genes are TRBV7-2 and TRBJ2-1; D possibly corresponds to TRBD2 (5 bases). Germline loops: CDR1 SGHTA, CDR2 FQGNSA. The CDR3 has 15 amino acids. V was trimmed by 1 base and J by 0 bases, leaving 7 bases between them. In DNA form, the CDR3 reads TGTGCCAGCAGCTTAGTAGCGAGCTCCTACAATGAGCAGTTCTTC. Its protein product is CASSLVASSYNEQFF.

J is TRBJ1-2 and V is TRBV14; no clear D gene. The CDR3 length is 14 residues. The ends were cut back, 4 bases at V and 0 bases at J, with 9 bases in the middle. The V gene's germline CDR1 is SGHDN and CDR2 FVKESK. Written as DNA, the CDR3 is TGTGCCAGCAGCCCCTCTATGGCTAACTATGGCTACACCTTC. This gives the protein CASSPSMANYGYTF.

Details on this clone: The junction and the germline gene differ at one end; a read error may be behind it. The chain uses TRBV11-1 and TRBJ2-7, with 7 bases fitting TRBD1. The V gene's germline CDR1 is SGHAT and CDR2 FQDESV (reference sequence). The CDR3 runs to 14 residues. DNA of the CDR3: TGTGCCAGCACCTTGGGACAGCCGTCCTCCGAGCAGTACTTC. Its protein product is CASTLGQPSSEQYF.

CDR3 in amino acids: CASSYLQTTYEQYF. As DNA, the CDR3 is TGTGCCAGCAGTTACTTACAGACCACCTACGAGCAGTACTTC. The chain links TRBV6-5 to TRBJ2-7, with D unresolved. CDR1 is MNHEY, CDR2 SVGAGI, per germline. V lost 1 base and J 2 bases, leaving 9 bases between the germline ends. The CDR3 spans 14 residues.

This chain uses TRBV5-4 with TRBJ2-7; 10 bases agree with TRBD2. There are 16 residues in the CDR3. Germline V CDR1 and CDR2: SGHNT, YYREEE (reference sequence). V lost 4 bases and J lost 3; bases outside the gene matches: 10. The CDR3 loop is CASSAGRVAGGYEQYF. Here the CDR3 DNA reads TGTGCCAGCAGCGCCGGCCGGGTAGCGGGGGGCTACGAGCAGTACTTC.

CDR3 sequence reads: CAISPRAGGTYNEQFF. The CDR3 DNA reads as TGTGCCATCAGCCCACGAGCCGGGGGGACCTACAATGAGCAGTTCTTC. This chain joins TRBV10-3 and TRBJ2-1; 7 positions match TRBD2. Germline V gene lookup returns CDR1 ENHRY and CDR2 SYGVKD. There are 16 residues in the CDR3. V trimming: 6 bases; J trimming: 2 bases; junction bases outside the gene matches: 10.

This clone has a single count. The chain carries TRBV18 and TRBJ2-7, with TRBD1 identical over 7 bases. Germline V gene data show CDR1 as KGHSH and CDR2 as LQKENI. J lost 2 bases, V lost 2 bases, and 9 bases had no gene match. This CDR3 has 16 amino acids. The CDR3 coding sequence is TGTGCCAGCTCACCAGGGATCCGACAGGGTGCCTACGAGCAGTACTTC. Amino acids: CASSPGIRQGAYEQYF.

CDR3 nucleotides: TGTGCCAGCAGCCAAAACGGAGATAGCAATCAGCCCCAGCATTTT. Protein sequence: CASSQNGDSNQPQHF. The J gene is TRBJ1-5, the V gene TRBV3-1 (or the pseudogene TRBV3-2); D is ambiguous. CDR1 and CDR2 (germline): LGHDT, YNNKEL (reference sequence). V lost 2 bases and J 0 bases, leaving 8 bases between the germline ends. The CDR3 extends over 15 amino acids.

The V call is TRBV28, the J call TRBJ2-7; D is perhaps TRBD2 (5 bases). Deletions cut 3 bases from V and 1 base from J, with 10 bases between. The CDR3 loop spans 14 amino acids. Per the germline V gene, CDR1 is MDHEN and CDR2 is SYDVKM. The CDR3 protein is CASSFSGYSYEQYF. In DNA form, the CDR3 reads TGTGCCAGCAGTTTCTCGGGGTATTCCTACGAGCAGTACTTC.

This chain connects TRBV6-5 to TRBJ1-5; TRBD1 agrees at 7 bases. This CDR3 has 14 residues. J gave up 6 bases and V 4 bases, and 6 bases lay outside the gene matches. The germline CDR1 and CDR2 sequences are MNHEY and SVGAGI. DNA for the CDR3: TGTGCCAGCAGTTGGGTCAGGGGGACTCAGCCCCAGCATTTT. Encoded protein: CASSWVRGTQPQHF.

The rearrangement uses TRBV7-3 and TRBJ2-1, with 7 nucleotides matching TRBD2. The CDR3 consists of 15 residues. CDR1 SGHTA and CDR2 FQGTGA come from the germline V gene. V gave up 1 base and J gave up 4 bases; unmatched junction bases: 4. CDR3 amino acids: CASSLMAGVYNEQFF. In nucleotides, the CDR3 is TGTGCCAGCAGCTTAATGGCGGGAGTTTACAATGAGCAGTTCTTC. Variable domain in full (rest from reference TRBV7-3 and TRBJ2-1): GAGVSQTPSNKVTEKGKYVELRCDPISGHTALYWYRQSLGQGPEFLIYFQGTGAADDSGLPNDRFFAVRPEGSVSTLKIQRTERGDSAVYLCASSLMAGVYNEQFFGPGTRLTVL.

The gene calls are TRBV3-1 (or the pseudogene TRBV3-2) and TRBJ1-2, with TRBD1 identical over 10 bases. The germline V gene has CDR1 LGHDT and CDR2 YNNKEL (reference sequence). V shed 4 bases, J shed 8 bases, and the junction held 7 bases outside the gene matches. CDR3 length equals 14 residues. The CDR3 sequence is CASSRGTGEWGYTF. The DNA of the CDR3 is TGTGCCAGCAGCCGCGGGACAGGGGAATGGGGCTACACCTTC.

V gene TRBV29-1 combines with J gene TRBJ2-7; TRBD1 aligns across 7 bases. The J segment lost 3 bases and the V segment lost 6 bases, leaving 5 bases of the junction unmatched. CDR3 size: 12 residues. Germline CDR1 is SQVTM and CDR2 is ANQGSEA. The CDR3 nucleotides read TGCAGCGTCTCTCGGGACAGCTACGAGCAGTACTTC. Translated: CSVSRDSYEQYF.

This chain links TRBV29-1 with TRBJ1-1; D unclear. The CDR3 has 11 amino acids. Germline lookup yields CDR1 SQVTM and CDR2 ANQGSEA. V lost 8 bases to trimming and J lost 1 base, with 8 bases between them. CDR3 sequence: CSIQKNTEAFF. DNA for the CDR3: TGCAGCATACAGAAGAACACTGAAGCTTTCTTT.

This clone was observed a few times. The chain uses TRBV10-3 and TRBJ1-1, with D perhaps TRBD1 (5 bases). There are 12 residues in the CDR3. The germline V and J ends were trimmed by 5 bases and 7 bases, with 11 bases remaining between them. Germline CDR1 and CDR2: ENHRY and SYGVKD. This chain's CDR3 is CAISPDSVEAFF. In DNA, the CDR3 is TGTGCCATCAGTCCCGACAGCGTTGAAGCTTTCTTT.

V gene TRBV10-3 combines with J gene TRBJ2-1, with 12 nucleotides matching TRBD2. The CDR3 is made up of 16 amino acids. Germline CDR1 ENHRY, CDR2 SYGVKD. The ends lost 5 bases at V and 0 bases at J; junction bases unmatched: 2. CDR3 DNA sequence: TGTGCCATCAGTTGGACTAGCGGGATCTCCTACAATGAGCAGTTCTTC. Its protein is CAISWTSGISYNEQFF.

This clone was seen a handful of times. The V gene is TRBV7-2, the J gene TRBJ1-1, with TRBD1 as a possible D gene (5 bases). Germline CDR1 and CDR2: SGHTA and FQGNSA. CDR3 length: 15 amino acids. Trimming shortened V by 0 bases and J by 0 bases, and 8 bases separated the two germline ends. The CDR3 reads CASSLARGMNTEAFF. The CDR3 DNA reads TGTGCCAGCAGCTTAGCCCGGGGGATGAACACTGAAGCTTTCTTT.

The chain carries TRBV4-1 and TRBJ1-1; 10 bases agree with TRBD1. The CDR3 has 14 amino acids. Trimming cost V 8 bases and J 3 bases; bases outside gene matches: 6. CDR1 and CDR2 (germline): MGHRA, YSYEKL. CDR3 DNA sequence: TGCGCCAGCCTACCGGGACAGGGGTACACTGAAGCTTTCTTT. This codes for CASLPGQGYTEAFF.

This clone was detected once. The V gene is TRBV25-1, the J gene TRBJ1-2; D may be TRBD1 (6 bases). From germline, CDR1 is MGHDK and CDR2 SYGVNS. The V end was cut by 5 bases, the J end by 5 bases, with 18 bases between. The CDR3 covers 15 residues. The CDR3 loop reads CASSPFEGEGYGYTF. CDR3 nucleotides: TGTGCCAGCAGTCCCTTTGAGGGGGAGGGGTATGGCTACACCTTC.

This chain uses TRBV14 with TRBJ2-5; 9 nucleotides agree with TRBD2. CDR1 and CDR2 from the germline V gene are SGHDN and FVKESK. J gave up 1 base and V 6 bases, and 0 bases lay outside the gene matches. CDR3 size: 13 residues. The CDR3 sequence: CASRTSGQETQYF. Here the CDR3 DNA reads TGTGCCAGCAGGACTAGCGGCCAAGAGACCCAGTACTTC.

The chain couples TRBV21-1 to TRBJ2-7; the listed D gene, TRBD1, was not tested against the DNA. TRBV21-1 is marked as a pseudogene. The CDR3 extends over 13 amino acids. CDR3 in amino acids: CASTQTDAYEQYF. CDR3 sequence (DNA): TGTGCCAGCACCCAGACAGACGCCTACGAGCAGTACTTC.

The rearrangement links TRBV4-3 to TRBJ2-7; D perhaps matches TRBD1 (5 bases). The CDR3 has 15 residues. Looked up from germline, CDR1 is LGHNA and CDR2 is YSLEER. Trimming took off 0 bases at V and 2 bases at J, with 11 bases between the two ends. CDR3 region: CASSQETLGAYEQYF. CDR3 bases: TGCGCCAGCAGCCAAGAGACCCTAGGGGCCTACGAGCAGTACTTC.

The genes are TRBV28 and TRBJ2-3, with TRBD2 matching over 8 bases. The CDR3 contains 16 residues. CDR1 and CDR2 from the germline V gene are MDHEN and SYDVKM. The junction had 5 bases not matched to a gene; V was cut back by 3 bases and J by 0 bases. CDR3 nucleotide sequence: TGTGCCAGCAGTTTTCTAGCGGGTCTAAGCACAGATACGCAGTATTTT. Protein sequence: CASSFLAGLSTDTQYF.

The chain has TRBV4-3 and TRBJ1-5, with D possibly TRBD1 on 5 matching bases. Germline V gene data show CDR1 as LGHNA and CDR2 as YSLEER. The length of the CDR3 is 15 residues. The germline V and J ends were trimmed by 1 base and 4 bases, with 11 bases remaining between them. The CDR3 here is CASSQGIQGNQPQHF. The CDR3 DNA reads as TGCGCCAGCAGCCAAGGGATCCAGGGAAATCAGCCCCAGCATTTT.